This TCR beta chain was sequenced for a study of T cell responses to AZD1222 COVID-19 vaccine. Study at large: Pooling of second doses given at about 4 or about 12 weeks was done. Study-wide results and caveats: Rises in breadth and depth of Spike-specific TCRs came after two AZD1222 doses.

The germline V gene encodes CDR1 SGHRS and CDR2 YFSETQ. The CDR3 contains 15 residues. Trimming at V came to 4 bases and at J to 4 bases, leaving 8 bases not matched to a gene. Notes on this clone: Its cognate antigen is unknown.

Clones were read by immunoSEQ multiplex PCR, and TCRdb kept only the in-frame ones, dropping some. The data contain about 120,000 clones, around 92% of them singletons. The chain uses TRBV5-1 and TRBJ2-7; 10 bases map to TRBD1. The clonotype originates from an adult in good health. Sample: peripheral blood, taken on day 0 of AZD1222 vaccination. The CDR3 spells CASSLRGQGLYEQYF. The CDR3 DNA reads as TGCGCCAGCAGCCTTAGGGGACAGGGGCTATACGAGCAGTACTTC.